Listed below are T cell receptor beta chains from one sample, sequenced in a study of Ad26.COV2.S vaccination and SARS-CoV-2 variants. Only in-frame clones appear in the TCRdb table, and some are missing; sequencing was by immunoSEQ multiplex PCR. Here the sample spans around 300,000 clones, about 87% being singletons. The sequences come from peripheral blood, collected in a trial of Ad26.COV2.S vaccine versus placebo. These receptors came from a person between 18 and 65 years old who received the Ad26.COV2.S COVID-19 vaccine or a placebo. Both conserved end residues are part of each CDR3. The D gene is left open where the match is weak. Clone size appears in some rows only: once, few, many, or a class for an expanded clone.

j_call clone_size d_call v_call cdr3_aa cdr3_nt
TRBJ2-5 NA TRBD1 TRBV7-8 CASSLEGDRGEETQYF TGTGCCAGCAGCTTAGAGGGGGACAGGGGGGAAGAGACCCAGTACTTC
TRBJ2-7 NA NA TRBV12-3/TRBV12-4 CASSRQYEQYF TGTGCCAGCAGCCGACAATACGAGCAGTACTTC
TRBJ1-2 NA TRBD1 TRBV6-6 CASSYTQQGAHYGYTF TGTGCCAGCAGTTACACCCAACAGGGGGCTCACTATGGCTACACCTTC
TRBJ2-3 NA NA TRBV7-3 CASSLSKGSTDTQYF TGTGCCAGCAGCTTAAGTAAGGGAAGCACAGATACGCAGTATTTT
TRBJ1-2 NA TRBD1 TRBV28 CASYPGKDRWGYTF TGTGCCAGCTATCCCGGGAAGGACAGGTGGGGCTACACCTTC
TRBJ2-7 NA NA TRBV19 CASSRGATYEQYF TGTGCCAGTAGCCGAGGGGCTACCTACGAGCAGTACTTC
TRBJ1-2 NA NA TRBV5-4 CASSFPGRINYGYTF TGTGCCAGCAGCTTCCCGGGACGGATTAACTATGGCTACACCTTC
TRBJ1-1 NA NA TRBV6-5 CASSPAANTEAFF TGTGCCAGCAGTCCTGCAGCGAACACTGAAGCTTTCTTT
TRBJ1-5 NA NA TRBV25-1 CASSERGVGLNQPQHF TGTGCCAGCAGTGAAAGGGGCGTGGGGCTCAATCAGCCCCAGCATTTT
TRBJ2-3 NA TRBD1 TRBV30 CAWSRGQGPPDTQYF TGTGCCTGGAGCCGAGGACAGGGACCTCCGGATACGCAGTATTTT
TRBJ2-1 NA TRBD1 TRBV27 CASTAGQGYNEQFF TGTGCCAGCACTGCGGGACAGGGCTACAATGAGCAGTTCTTC
TRBJ2-3 NA NA TRBV6-2/TRBV6-3 CASSYSGGRWITDTQYF TGTGCCAGCAGTTACTCAGGGGGACGATGGATCACAGATACGCAGTATTTT
TRBJ2-3 NA TRBD2 TRBV30 CARREPSTDTQYF TGTGCCCGGCGGGAGCCTAGCACAGATACGCAGTATTTT
TRBJ2-7 NA TRBD1 TRBV6-1 CASSEPGTGSEQYF TGTGCCAGCAGTGAGCCCGGGACAGGGAGCGAGCAGTACTTC
TRBJ1-1 NA NA TRBV24-1 CATSDNDRTEAFF TGTGCCACCAGTGATAACGACAGAACCGAAGCTTTCTTT
TRBJ2-7 once TRBD1 TRBV25-1 CASSEGLPGQGFYEQYF TGTGCCAGCAGTGAAGGTCTCCCGGGACAGGGGTTCTACGAGCAGTACTTC
TRBJ2-1 NA TRBD2 TRBV19 CASSFSGISSYNEQFF TGTGCCAGTAGTTTTAGCGGGATAAGCTCCTACAATGAGCAGTTCTTC
TRBJ1-2 NA NA TRBV7-2 CASSYSGTESYGYTF TGTGCCAGCAGCTATTCCGGGACGGAGTCCTATGGCTACACCTTC
TRBJ2-1 NA TRBD1 TRBV15 CATSRDSRTGNEQFF TGTGCCACCAGCAGAGATTCTAGGACAGGGAATGAGCAGTTCTTC
TRBJ1-1 NA NA TRBV5-6 CASSQIGGNTEAFF TGTGCCAGCAGCCAGATCGGGGGTAACACTGAAGCTTTCTTT
TRBJ2-1 NA NA TRBV5-8 CASRRWGSSYNEQFF TGTGCCAGCAGACGATGGGGGAGCTCCTACAATGAGCAGTTCTTC
TRBJ2-1 NA NA TRBV2 CASSEWGRPYNEQFF TGTGCCAGCAGTGAATGGGGACGACCCTACAATGAGCAGTTCTTC
TRBJ1-1 NA NA TRBV4-3 CASSQGSRNTEAFF TGCGCCAGCAGCCAGGGCAGCAGGAACACTGAAGCTTTCTTT
TRBJ1-6 NA NA TRBV4-3 CASSQVASGLNSPLHF TGCGCCAGCAGCCAAGTTGCTTCAGGGCTGAATTCACCCCTCCACTTT
TRBJ1-2 few NA TRBV2 CASSEAQGVYGYTF TGTGCCAGCAGTGAAGCACAAGGAGTCTATGGCTACACCTTC
TRBJ1-2 NA TRBD1 TRBV19 CASSLGTGNYGYTF TGTGCCAGTAGTCTTGGGACAGGTAACTATGGCTACACCTTC
TRBJ1-4 NA NA TRBV28 CASSLGGTNEKLFF TGTGCCAGCAGTTTGGGGGGTACTAATGAAAAACTGTTTTTT
TRBJ1-2 NA TRBD1 TRBV2 CASSEGWTGGAGYTF TGTGCCAGCAGTGAAGGGTGGACAGGGGGAGCTGGCTACACCTTC
TRBJ2-2 NA NA TRBV28 CASLPGGLSTGELFF TGTGCCAGCCTCCCCGGGGGGCTGAGCACCGGGGAGCTGTTTTTT
TRBJ1-1 NA NA TRBV5-5 CASSFLPDEAFF TGTGCCAGCAGCTTCCTACCAGATGAAGCTTTCTTT
TRBJ2-2 once TRBD1 TRBV30 CAWSGQTTGELFF TGTGCCTGGTCGGGACAGACAACCGGGGAGCTGTTTTTT
TRBJ1-1 NA NA TRBV19 CASRNGDTEAFF TGTGCCAGTAGAAATGGAGACACTGAAGCTTTCTTT
TRBJ1-5 once NA TRBV3-1/TRBV3-2 CASSQGVASNQPQHF TGTGCCAGCAGCCAAGGAGTAGCGAGCAATCAGCCCCAGCATTTT
TRBJ1-2 NA NA TRBV3-1/TRBV3-2 CASSQDLAASFYGYTF TGTGCCAGCAGCCAAGATTTGGCAGCCTCCTTCTATGGCTACACCTTC
TRBJ2-3 NA NA TRBV30 CAWSVKNFDTQYF TGTGCCTGGAGTGTTAAAAACTTTGATACGCAGTATTTT
TRBJ2-1 NA NA TRBV5-1 CASSSDNSYNEQFF TGCGCCAGCAGTTCAGACAACTCCTACAATGAGCAGTTCTTC
TRBJ2-5 few NA TRBV3-1/TRBV3-2 CASSQGGYPETQYF TGTGCCAGCAGCCAAGGGGGTTATCCAGAGACCCAGTACTTC
TRBJ2-5 NA TRBD2 TRBV5-5 CASSLVSRAGVTQYF TGTGCCAGCAGCTTGGTGTCGCGAGCGGGAGTGACCCAGTACTTC
TRBJ2-7 NA TRBD1 TRBV29-1 CSARQGAYEQYF TGCAGCGCCAGACAGGGGGCCTACGAGCAGTACTTC
TRBJ1-4 NA TRBD1 TRBV7-7 CASSPRTGKKLFF TGTGCTAGCAGCCCCCGGACAGGGAAAAAACTGTTTTTT
TRBJ2-1 once NA TRBV11-3 CASSLGRGSYNEQFF TGTGCCAGCAGCTTAGGCAGGGGTTCTTACAATGAGCAGTTCTTC
TRBJ2-3 NA TRBD2 TRBV9 CASSVLAGPQDTQYF TGTGCCAGCAGCGTTCTAGCGGGGCCTCAGGATACGCAGTATTTT
TRBJ2-7 NA NA TRBV6-5 CASSLNRVADEQYF TGTGCCAGCAGTCTTAACAGGGTCGCGGACGAGCAGTACTTC
TRBJ2-5 NA NA TRBV28 CASSGLGAGWETQYF TGTGCCAGCAGCGGCCTGGGGGCCGGGTGGGAGACCCAGTACTTC
TRBJ2-3 NA TRBD2 TRBV4-1 CASSQDYSSGVTFTDTQYF TGCGCCAGCAGCCAAGATTATTCTAGCGGGGTTACTTTCACAGATACGCAGTATTTT
TRBJ1-5 NA NA TRBV30 CAWSGEAQPQHF TGTGCCTGGAGTGGGGAGGCACAGCCCCAGCATTTT
TRBJ2-3 NA NA TRBV28 CASRNARHTDTQYF TGTGCCAGCCGTAATGCGCGGCACACAGATACGCAGTATTTT
TRBJ1-4 NA NA TRBV4-1 CASSPQDRQWPNEKLFF TGCGCCAGCAGCCCCCAAGACAGGCAATGGCCTAATGAAAAACTGTTTTTT
TRBJ2-1 NA NA TRBV6-4 CASRVDPSALGEQFF TGTGCCAGCAGAGTAGACCCCTCCGCTCTGGGTGAGCAGTTCTTC
TRBJ2-2 NA TRBD1 TRBV2 CASSTRTGNTGELFF TGTGCCAGCAGTACTCGGACAGGGAACACCGGGGAGCTGTTTTTT
TRBJ2-2 NA TRBD2 TRBV7-2 CASSPSGVRGELFF TGTGCCAGCAGCCCTAGCGGGGTGAGGGGGGAGCTGTTTTTT
TRBJ2-7 NA TRBD1 TRBV19 CASSKQGPPYEQYF TGTGCCAGTAGTAAACAGGGGCCACCCTACGAGCAGTACTTC
TRBJ2-5 NA TRBD2 TRBV28 CASSRAGGPALETQYF TGTGCCAGCAGTAGAGCGGGAGGGCCGGCTTTGGAGACCCAGTACTTC
TRBJ2-5 NA TRBD1 TRBV18 CASSPPGQGLTQYF TGTGCCAGCTCACCACCGGGACAGGGTCTGACCCAGTACTTC
TRBJ2-7 NA NA TRBV5-6 CASSPTGIYEQYF TGTGCCAGCAGCCCGACTGGGATCTACGAGCAGTACTTC